This TCR beta chain derives from a study of T cells in Graves' hyperthyroidism and ophthalmopathy. General observations from the study: The model anticipated ophthalmopathy a median about six months pre-onset. Most clonotypes expanded in the thyroid (above 0.001) were also present in blood. Ophthalmopathy cases were set apart from stable hyperthyroidism by a 13 V-J model.

There are a few counts of this clonotype. Its antigen is as yet unknown. The CDR3 consists of 16 residues. Germline CDR1 reads LGHDT; CDR2 reads YNNKEL (reference sequence). V was pared by 1 base and J by 0 bases, with 13 bases between. TCR beta CDR3 regions were amplified from RNA transcripts. In the first-round RT-PCR of the TCR CDR3, the HTBI primer set was used. MiXCR, applied by TCRdb to the multiplex PCR reads, yields one record per CDR3 protein. The repertoire includes some 700,000 distinct CDR3 sequences, 15% to 20% of them detected once, and 15% to 18% sits in the top ten. Hyperthyroidism was newly diagnosed in patients aged 18 to 65 (duration under 2 months).

The source is a man in his fifties with Graves' hyperthyroidism. The V and J genes are TRBV3-1 and TRBJ2-7; maybe TRBD2 (6 bases). The specimen sequenced was blood. CDR3 DNA: TGTGCCAGCAGCCAAGTTGAATACGGGAGCTCCTACGAGCAGTACTTC. This encodes CASSQVEYGSSYEQYF.